This TCR beta chain appears in the sequencing data of a study of T cell changes during pregnancy in multiple sclerosis. Remarks on this clone: This same CDR3 is encoded by further DNA sequences in the sample.

The repertoire was sequenced with immunoSEQ multiplex PCR; TCRdb's copy has only in-frame clones and lacks some. The table records around 57,000 clones, 92% of them present only once. The receptor was isolated from a female donor in good health, enrolled as a control in a pregnancy study. Sequencing used CD4+ T cells from peripheral blood mononuclear cells, obtained after pregnancy.

CDR3 region: CASSESTAYSNQPQHF. In DNA form, the CDR3 reads TGTGCCAGCAGTGAATCGACTGCATATAGCAATCAGCCCCAGCATTTT. The chain recombines TRBV6-1 with TRBJ1-5; D call uncertain. CDR1 MNHNS and CDR2 SASEGT come from the germline V gene. The CDR3 length is 16 residues. Trimming took 2 bases from V and 0 from J, leaving 11 bases between them.